The 11 T cell receptor beta chains presented below share a single source sample, sequenced in a study of CD8 T cells in ankylosing spondylitis. TCRdb re-called the 5' RACE reads through MiXCR, storing one row per CDR3 protein. The data contain a few hundred thousand distinct CDR3 sequences, 15% to 20% of them singletons. The sequenced sample consisted of blood, either unsorted or a sorted T cell fraction (not recorded which). The receptors stem from a male donor with ankylosing spondylitis or in good health (not recorded which).

In its sample, this clonotype was seen many times. The chain has TRBV5-1 and TRBJ2-1; 9 bases agree with TRBD2. V lost 3 bases and J lost 4; bases outside the gene matches: 11. The CDR3 totals 17 residues. Germline CDR1 is SGHRS and CDR2 is YFSETQ. The CDR3 loop reads CASSWGTSWYGYNEQFF. CDR3 in DNA: TGCGCCAGCAGCTGGGGGACTAGCTGGTATGGTTACAATGAGCAGTTCTTC. The variable domain in full, with the rest retrieved from reference TRBV5-1 and TRBJ2-1, is KAGVTQTPRYLIKTRGQQVTLSCSPISGHRSVSWYQQTPGQGLQFLFEYFSETQRNKGNFPGRFSGRQFSNSRSEMNVSTLELGDSALYLCASSWGTSWYGYNEQFFGPGTRLTVL.

A note on this clonotype: A junction boundary mismatches the germline segment, possibly from a read error. The V call is TRBV7-7, the J call TRBJ2-1; possibly TRBD1 for D (6 bases). In germline, CDR1 is SSHAT, CDR2 FNYEAQ (reference sequence). The CDR3 sequence is 14 residues long. The CDR3 sequence is CASSPDWTANEQFF. The CDR3 bases are TGTGCTAGCAGCCCGGATTGGACAGCCAATGAGCAGTTCTTC.

The genes are TRBV11-1 and TRBJ1-1; no definite D call. Trimming pared 3 bases from V and 4 bases from J, leaving 27 bases between. Germline V gene sequence: CDR1 SGHAT, CDR2 FQDESV (reference sequence). CDR3 length: 19 residues. CDR3 nucleotides: TGTGCCAGCAGCTTTGGGTATTCTCGGGAGATAGAAAAGGGCACTGAAGCTTTCTTT. Translated: CASSFGYSREIEKGTEAFF. The full variable domain, with the rest looked up from reference TRBV11-1 and TRBJ1-1, is EAEVAQSPRYKITEKSQAVAFWCDPISGHATLYWYRQILGQGPELLVQFQDESVVDDSQLPKDRFSAERLKGVDSTLKIQPAELGDSAMYLCASSFGYSREIEKGTEAFFGQGTRLTVV.

This clonotype has a handful of counts. This chain uses TRBV12-3 or TRBV12-4 with TRBJ2-1; D unresolved. CDR3 length: 16 amino acids. Trimming took 4 bases from V and 7 from J, leaving 20 bases between them. This chain's CDR3 is CASSSADFKPENEQFF. The CDR3, as DNA: TGTGCCAGCAGTTCGGCTGACTTTAAACCTGAAAATGAGCAGTTCTTC.

This chain joins TRBV9 and TRBJ2-7, with D unclear. Germline V gives CDR1 SGDLS, CDR2 YYNGEE. CDR3 length: 13 amino acids. Trimming stripped 4 bases from V and 3 bases from J, with 11 bases between. For the CDR3, the DNA is TGTGCCAGCAGCCCACCTCATAACTACGAGCAGTACTTC. Protein: CASSPPHNYEQYF.

The CDR3 here is CASTSHSNQPQHF. The DNA of the CDR3 is TGTGCCAGCACATCTCATAGCAATCAGCCCCAGCATTTT. This chain uses TRBV12-3 or TRBV12-4 with TRBJ1-5; D not resolved. Trimming removed 7 bases at V and 0 bases at J, with 7 bases between. The CDR3 loop spans 13 amino acids.

The chain links TRBV4-3 to TRBJ2-1; D remains ambiguous. The germline gives CDR1 LGHNA, CDR2 YSLEER. Trimming shortened V by 3 bases and J by 0 bases, and 12 bases separated the two germline ends. CDR3 length: 16 residues. The CDR3: CASSQSRESSYNEQFF. For the CDR3, the DNA is TGCGCCAGCAGCCAGTCTCGAGAGAGCTCCTACAATGAGCAGTTCTTC.

The table lists this clonotype with a few counts. The chain recombines TRBV7-8 with TRBJ2-3, with 8 bases identical to TRBD2. The CDR3 loop spans 16 amino acids. J was trimmed by 1 base and V by 1 base; bases with no gene match: 4. Germline V gene lookup returns CDR1 SGHVS and CDR2 FQNEAQ. The chain's CDR3 is CASSLGTGGGTDTQYF. CDR3 bases: TGTGCCAGCAGCTTAGGGACCGGGGGGGGCACAGATACGCAGTATTTT.

This clonotype came up many times. This chain connects TRBV27 to TRBJ2-2; no firm D call. This CDR3 has 16 amino acids. Trimming shortened V by 4 bases and J by 4 bases, and 16 bases separated the two germline ends. CDR1 and CDR2 (germline): MNHEY, SMNVEV (reference sequence). Here the CDR3 reads CASSSQPLVGTGELFF. The CDR3 DNA reads TGTGCCAGCAGTTCCCAACCCCTCGTCGGCACCGGGGAGCTGTTTTTT.

At least ten counts were recorded for this clonotype. The rearrangement uses TRBV27 and TRBJ1-5; D gene uncertain. Trimming removed 6 bases at V and 0 bases at J, with 6 bases between. Per the germline V gene, CDR1 is MNHEY and CDR2 is SMNVEV (reference sequence). The CDR3 length is 13 residues. The CDR3 DNA follows: TGTGCCAGCAGCATTAATAGCAATCAGCCCCAGCATTTT. Its translation is CASSINSNQPQHF.

This clonotype was counted only a few times. The chain is built from TRBV28 and TRBJ1-5; D call uncertain. This CDR3 region has 12 residues. The ends were cut back, 3 bases at V and 15 bases at J, with 15 bases in the middle. The germline gives CDR1 MDHEN, CDR2 SYDVKM. CDR3 bases: TGTGCCAGCAGTTTTACTTTGAGTCAACCGCATTTT. Encoded protein: CASSFTLSQPHF.